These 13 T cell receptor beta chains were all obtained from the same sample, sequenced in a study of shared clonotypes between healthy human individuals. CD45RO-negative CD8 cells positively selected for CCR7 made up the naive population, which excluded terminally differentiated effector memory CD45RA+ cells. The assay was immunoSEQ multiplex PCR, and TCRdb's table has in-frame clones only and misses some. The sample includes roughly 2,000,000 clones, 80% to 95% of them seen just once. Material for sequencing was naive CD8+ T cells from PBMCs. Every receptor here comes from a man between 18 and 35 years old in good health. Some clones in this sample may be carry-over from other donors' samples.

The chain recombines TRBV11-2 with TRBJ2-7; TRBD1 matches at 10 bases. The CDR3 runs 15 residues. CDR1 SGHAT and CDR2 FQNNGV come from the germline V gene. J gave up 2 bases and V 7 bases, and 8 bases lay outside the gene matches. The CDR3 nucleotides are TGTGCCAGCACCACCGCCGGGACAGGGGCCTACGAGCAGTACTTC. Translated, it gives CASTTAGTGAYEQYF.

CDR3 DNA: TGTGCCAGCAGCTTACGGGACCCCTCCTACGAGCAGTACTTC. Amino acids: CASSLRDPSYEQYF. The V and J genes are TRBV7-9 and TRBJ2-7, with D perhaps being TRBD1 or TRBD2 (5 bases each). This CDR3 contains 14 residues. V lost 2 bases, J lost 0 bases, and 8 bases lay in between. Germline V gives CDR1 SEHNR, CDR2 FQNEAQ (reference sequence).

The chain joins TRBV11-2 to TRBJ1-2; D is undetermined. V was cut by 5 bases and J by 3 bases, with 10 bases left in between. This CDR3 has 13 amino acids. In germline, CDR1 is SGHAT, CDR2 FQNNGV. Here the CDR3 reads CASSPHAYYGYTF. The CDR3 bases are TGTGCCAGCAGCCCACACGCGTACTATGGCTACACCTTC.

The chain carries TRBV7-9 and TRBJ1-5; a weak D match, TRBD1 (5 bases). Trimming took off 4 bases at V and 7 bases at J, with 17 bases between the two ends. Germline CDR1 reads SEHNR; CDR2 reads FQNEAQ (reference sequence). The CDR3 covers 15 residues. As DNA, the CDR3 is TGTGCCAGCAGCTCCCGGGACGAAGAGGGGCAGCCCCAGCATTTT. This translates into CASSSRDEEGQPQHF. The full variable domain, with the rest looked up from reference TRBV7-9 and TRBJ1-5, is DTGVSQNPRHKITKRGQNVTFRCDPISEHNRLYWYRQTLGQGPEFLTYFQNEAQLEKSRLLSDRFSAERPKGSFSTLEIQRTEQGDSAMYLCASSSRDEEGQPQHFGDGTRLSIL.

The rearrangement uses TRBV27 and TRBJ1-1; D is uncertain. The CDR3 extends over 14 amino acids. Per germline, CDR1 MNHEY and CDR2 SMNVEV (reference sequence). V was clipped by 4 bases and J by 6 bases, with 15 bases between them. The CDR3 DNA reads TGTGCCAGCAGTTACCGCACGGGGTTCGCTGAAGCTTTCTTT. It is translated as CASSYRTGFAEAFF.

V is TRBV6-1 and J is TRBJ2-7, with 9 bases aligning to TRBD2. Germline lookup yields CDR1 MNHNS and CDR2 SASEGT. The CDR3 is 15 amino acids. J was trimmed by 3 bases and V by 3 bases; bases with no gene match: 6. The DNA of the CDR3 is TGTGCCAGCAGTGACCCCCTAGCGGGAATCTACGAGCAGTACTTC. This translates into CASSDPLAGIYEQYF.

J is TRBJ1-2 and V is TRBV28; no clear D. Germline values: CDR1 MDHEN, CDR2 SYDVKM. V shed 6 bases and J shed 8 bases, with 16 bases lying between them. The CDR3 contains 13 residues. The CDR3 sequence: CASRMSGSAGYTF. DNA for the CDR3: TGTGCCAGCAGGATGTCCGGCAGCGCGGGCTACACCTTC.

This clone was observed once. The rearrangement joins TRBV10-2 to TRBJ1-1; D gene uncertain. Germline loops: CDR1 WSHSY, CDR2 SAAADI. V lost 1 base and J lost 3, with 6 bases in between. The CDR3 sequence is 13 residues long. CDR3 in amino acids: CASSEYGDTEAFF. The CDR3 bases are TGCGCCAGCAGTGAGTACGGGGACACTGAAGCTTTCTTT.

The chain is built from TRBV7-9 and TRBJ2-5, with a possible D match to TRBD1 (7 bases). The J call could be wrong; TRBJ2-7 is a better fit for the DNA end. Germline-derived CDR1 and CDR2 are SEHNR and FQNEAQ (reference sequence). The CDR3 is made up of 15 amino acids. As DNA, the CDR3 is TGTGCCAGCAGCTTAGAGGAGGGGGCAGCCTACGAGCAGTACTTC. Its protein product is CASSLEEGAAYEQYF.

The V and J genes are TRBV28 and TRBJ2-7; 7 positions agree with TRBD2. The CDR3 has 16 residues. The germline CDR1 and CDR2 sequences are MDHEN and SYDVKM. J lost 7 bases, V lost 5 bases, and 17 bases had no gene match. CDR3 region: CASSPPEWGLGGEQYF. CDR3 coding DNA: TGTGCCAGCAGTCCGCCGGAGTGGGGACTGGGGGGGGAGCAGTACTTC.

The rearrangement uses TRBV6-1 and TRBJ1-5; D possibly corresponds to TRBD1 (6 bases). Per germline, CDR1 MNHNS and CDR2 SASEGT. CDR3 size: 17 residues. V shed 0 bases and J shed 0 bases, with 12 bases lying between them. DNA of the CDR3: TGTGCCAGCAGTGAAGCGGGACACGCCTATAGCAATCAGCCCCAGCATTTT. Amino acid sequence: CASSEAGHAYSNQPQHF.

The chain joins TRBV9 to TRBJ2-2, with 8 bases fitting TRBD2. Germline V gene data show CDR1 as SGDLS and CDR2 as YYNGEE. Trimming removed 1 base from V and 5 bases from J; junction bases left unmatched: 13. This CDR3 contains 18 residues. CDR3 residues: CASSVRPRQREFTGELFF. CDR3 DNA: TGTGCCAGCAGCGTAAGGCCTCGACAGCGGGAGTTTACCGGGGAGCTGTTTTTT.

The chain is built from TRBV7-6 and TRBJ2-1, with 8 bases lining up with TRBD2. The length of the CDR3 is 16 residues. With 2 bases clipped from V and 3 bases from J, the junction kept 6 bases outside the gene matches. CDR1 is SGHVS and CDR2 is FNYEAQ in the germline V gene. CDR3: CASSLIREGYYNEQFF. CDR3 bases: TGTGCCAGCAGCTTAATTCGGGAGGGCTACTACAATGAGCAGTTCTTC.